This T cell receptor (beta chain) is drawn from a study of cytomegalovirus exposure and HLA in healthy donors. The PCR ran on 60 Vbeta and 13 Jbeta primers. Repertoires were generated with immunoSEQ multiplex PCR, while TCRdb's copy carries only in-frame clones and drops some. The table shows roughly 180,000 clones, with around 79% occurring only once. About this clone: Its cognate antigen is unknown.

Per germline, CDR1 SGHNT and CDR2 YYREEE (reference sequence). V lost 10 bases and J lost 0, with 13 bases in between. This CDR3 contains 13 residues. Study conclusions and caveats: Later analysis showed TCR association rates varying by HLA locus, highest for DRB1 and lowest for HLA-C. The authors later found HLA-associated TCR beta chains more clonally expanded than equally common others. V- and J-gene trimming in TCR beta was tied to a missense DCLRE1C variant by an analysis performed later.

The sample taken for sequencing was PBMCs. The receptor comes from a man in his fifties or sixties in good health and CMV-seropositive. The J gene is TRBJ1-1, the V gene TRBV5-4, with a possible D match to TRBD1 (5 bases). CDR3 protein: CAFGAELNTEAFF. CDR3 DNA sequence: TGTGCCTTTGGGGCCGAATTGAACACTGAAGCTTTCTTT.